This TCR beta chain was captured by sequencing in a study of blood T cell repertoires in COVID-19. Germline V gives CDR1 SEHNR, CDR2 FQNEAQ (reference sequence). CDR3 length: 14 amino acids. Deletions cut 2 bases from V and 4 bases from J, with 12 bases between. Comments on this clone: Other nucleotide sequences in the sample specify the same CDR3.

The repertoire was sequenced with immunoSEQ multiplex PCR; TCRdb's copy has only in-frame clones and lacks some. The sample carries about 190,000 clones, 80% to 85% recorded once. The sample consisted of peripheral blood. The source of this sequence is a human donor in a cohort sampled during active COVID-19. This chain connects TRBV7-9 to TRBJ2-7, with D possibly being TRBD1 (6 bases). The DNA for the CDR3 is TGTGCCAGCAGCTTACTAGCAGGGACATACGAGCAGTACTTC. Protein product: CASSLLAGTYEQYF.